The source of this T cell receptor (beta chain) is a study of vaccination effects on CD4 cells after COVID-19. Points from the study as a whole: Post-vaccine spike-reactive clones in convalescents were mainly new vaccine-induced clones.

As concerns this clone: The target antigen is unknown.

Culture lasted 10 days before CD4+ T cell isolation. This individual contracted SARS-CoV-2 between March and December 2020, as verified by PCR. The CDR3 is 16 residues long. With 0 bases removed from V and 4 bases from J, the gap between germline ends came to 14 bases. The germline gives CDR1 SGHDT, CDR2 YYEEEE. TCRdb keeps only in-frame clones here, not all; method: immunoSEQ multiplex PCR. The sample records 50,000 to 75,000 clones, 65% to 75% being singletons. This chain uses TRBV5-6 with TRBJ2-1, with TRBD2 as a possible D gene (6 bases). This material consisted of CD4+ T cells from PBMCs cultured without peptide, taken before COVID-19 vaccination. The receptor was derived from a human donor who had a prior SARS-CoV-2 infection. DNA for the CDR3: TGTGCCAGCAGCTTGGACTCTGGCGGGGTTTACAATGAGCAGTTCTTC. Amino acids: CASSLDSGGVYNEQFF.